Listed below are T cell receptor beta chains from one sample, sequenced in a study of CD8 T cells in Susac syndrome. TCRdb fed the immunoSEQ multiplex PCR reads into MiXCR, producing one record per CDR3 protein. The sample lists more than 150,000 distinct CDR3 sequences, around 94% occurring once. Sequences were obtained from CD4+ T cells from PBMCs. These receptors were obtained from a human donor in good health. CDR3s include the opening cysteine and the closing phenylalanine or tryptophan. The order of the fields is CDR3 DNA, CDR3 protein, D gene, clone size, J gene, V gene. D genes are given only for firm matches. The size entry is marked missing in some rows and otherwise reads once, few, many or a size class.

TGCGCCAGCAGTCAATCGTCAGGGGGAAATAGGAGCTCCTACGAGCAGTACTTC,CASSQSSGGNRSSYEQYF,TRBD1,.,TRBJ2-7,TRBV23-1
TGTGCCAGCAGTCAGGGACAGAGGGACACTGAAGCTTTCTTT,CASSQGQRDTEAFF,TRBD1,.,TRBJ1-1,TRBV28
TGTGCCAGCAGTTCCCGTGGAGGCGGCTATAATTCACCCCTCCACTTT,CASSSRGGGYNSPLHF,.,.,TRBJ1-6,TRBV27
TGTGCCACCAGTGACACAGGTGAAGCTTTCTTT,CATSDTGEAFF,.,.,TRBJ1-1,TRBV24-1
TGTGCCAGCAGATTCGGAGGGGCCCGCCCAGATACGCAGTATTTT,CASRFGGARPDTQYF,.,.,TRBJ2-3,TRBV27
TGTGCCAGCAGCCGCGGGGGCGCGGGTGGCTACACCTTC,CASSRGGAGGYTF,.,.,TRBJ1-2,TRBV14
TGTGCCAGCAGTCCCCCCCTGGGTAAGGAACAAGAGACCCAGTACTTC,CASSPPLGKEQETQYF,.,.,TRBJ2-5,TRBV12-3/TRBV12-4
TGCAGTGCTAGTCAATCCGGGGGGGCGATGGACGTTCAGTATTTT,CSASQSGGAMDVQYF,TRBD2,.,TRBJ2-3,TRBV20-1
TGCGCCAGCAGCCAAGGGGAGGGTATGAGCACTGAAGCTTTCTTT,CASSQGEGMSTEAFF,.,.,TRBJ1-1,TRBV4-3
TGTGCTAGTGGTCCCACCATTAGGGGGGGAGAGACCCAGTACTTC,CASGPTIRGGETQYF,.,.,TRBJ2-5,TRBV12-5
TGTGCCAGCAGCTGGGCCGGACAGGGGACTTCACCCCTCCACTTT,CASSWAGQGTSPLHF,TRBD1,.,TRBJ1-6,TRBV27
TGTGCCAGCAGTCCAAACCCTCGGGGTAACGCTGAAGCTTTCTTT,CASSPNPRGNAEAFF,.,.,TRBJ1-1,TRBV12-3/TRBV12-4
TGCAGCGTTGTTGGGAGGGGCACTTCCTATGGCTACACCTTC,CSVVGRGTSYGYTF,.,once,TRBJ1-2,TRBV29-1
TGTGCCAGCAGTTTAGGACAGGTTGGGAACACTGAAGCTTTCTTT,CASSLGQVGNTEAFF,TRBD1,.,TRBJ1-1,TRBV27
TGCAGTGCAACCAAGGGGACAGGGGCGACCGACGAGCAGTACTTC,CSATKGTGATDEQYF,TRBD1,.,TRBJ2-7,TRBV20-1
TGTGCCAGCAGCTATACAGGGAACACTGAAGCTTTCTTT,CASSYTGNTEAFF,.,few,TRBJ1-1,TRBV7-2
TGTGCCAGCGGGACAGTTGGAAATGAAAAACTGTTTTTT,CASGTVGNEKLFF,TRBD1,.,TRBJ1-4,TRBV6-5
TGCAGTGCTAGAGATCCGGGGTACTATGGCTACACCTTC,CSARDPGYYGYTF,.,.,TRBJ1-2,TRBV20-1
TGCAGTGCTTCCGAGGGTAGCGGCCAAGAGACCCAGTACTTC,CSASEGSGQETQYF,.,.,TRBJ2-5,TRBV20-1
TGTGCCTCACGAGGGGGCGGTGAGCAGTTCTTC,CASRGGGEQFF,TRBD1,.,TRBJ2-1,TRBV28
TGCAGCGCCGGCCGGGCCCAAGAGACCCAGTACTTC,CSAGRAQETQYF,.,.,TRBJ2-5,TRBV29-1
TGCAGCGTTGAAGATGGGACGGTTAGCTATGGCTACACCTTC,CSVEDGTVSYGYTF,.,.,TRBJ1-2,TRBV29-1
TGTGCCAGCAGCGAGGGACTAGCGGGGGGCACCAGCACATATACGCAGTATTTT,CASSEGLAGGTSTYTQYF,TRBD2,.,TRBJ2-3,TRBV9
TGTGCCAGCAGCAAGACAGGACCTGAGGAGACCCAGTACTTC,CASSKTGPEETQYF,.,once,TRBJ2-5,TRBV5-4
TGTGCCAGCAGTCTCCGCGGGCAAGGAGGCACAGATACGCAGTATTTT,CASSLRGQGGTDTQYF,.,.,TRBJ2-3,TRBV9
TGTGCCAGCAGCGAGAGGGAAATGGGCTATGGCTACACCTTC,CASSEREMGYGYTF,.,.,TRBJ1-2,TRBV9
TGTGCCAGCAGCCCCCGGACTAGCTTCCAAGAGACCCAGTACTTC,CASSPRTSFQETQYF,TRBD2,.,TRBJ2-5,TRBV7-2
TGTGCCAGCAGTTTAGCGCGTCATGGCTACACCTTC,CASSLARHGYTF,.,once,TRBJ1-2,TRBV12-3/TRBV12-4
TGCGCCAGCAGCTACCGGGACAGCAACACCGGGGAGCTGTTTTTT,CASSYRDSNTGELFF,TRBD1,.,TRBJ2-2,TRBV5-1
TGTGCCAGCCGCAGAGGGACAGGCCTAAGCTCCTACGAGCAGTACTTC,CASRRGTGLSSYEQYF,TRBD1,.,TRBJ2-7,TRBV27
TGTGCCAGCAGCCCCGCTGGTGGGGATACGCAGTATTTT,CASSPAGGDTQYF,.,.,TRBJ2-3,TRBV3-1
TGTGCCAGCAGTTCCAGGGAGGGAAAGACAGATACGCAGTATTTT,CASSSREGKTDTQYF,TRBD2,.,TRBJ2-3,TRBV12-3/TRBV12-4
TGTGCCAGCAGCGTGGGACACGCTGACAATGAGCAGTTCTTC,CASSVGHADNEQFF,.,once,TRBJ2-1,TRBV7-9
TGCAGTGCTAGAGGTGGGGGGCCCTACGAGCAGTACTTC,CSARGGGPYEQYF,.,.,TRBJ2-7,TRBV20-1
TGTGCCACCAGCGTCGGGGGGAGCACAGATACGCAGTATTTT,CATSVGGSTDTQYF,TRBD2,.,TRBJ2-3,TRBV15
TGTGCCAGCAGGCCGACAGGGACCTCCTACGAGCAGTACTTC,CASRPTGTSYEQYF,TRBD1,.,TRBJ2-7,TRBV2
TGTGCCAGCAGCTCCCGGACAGGGGGGAAAGCTTTCTTT,CASSSRTGGKAFF,TRBD1,.,TRBJ1-1,TRBV14
TGTGCCAGCTCACCGGACAGGGTCGCCAAGGCTTTCTTT,CASSPDRVAKAFF,TRBD1,.,TRBJ1-1,TRBV18
TGCGCCAGCAGCGAGGACAGGGGTGGTTCACCCCTCCACTTT,CASSEDRGGSPLHF,TRBD1,.,TRBJ1-6,TRBV5-1
TGCAGCGTTGTGGGGGCGATCTCTGCCTACGAGCAGTACTTC,CSVVGAISAYEQYF,.,.,TRBJ2-7,TRBV29-1
TGTGCCAGCAGCCAAGTGAGCCTAGCGGAAGAGACCCAGTACTTC,CASSQVSLAEETQYF,TRBD2,.,TRBJ2-5,TRBV4-2